These 14 T cell receptor beta chains came from one sample sequenced in a study of T cells expressing NK-cell markers. TCRdb re-called the 5' RACE reads, yielding one record per CDR3 amino acid sequence without DNA. This sample's table has about 260,000 distinct CDR3 sequences. Input material: blood T cells: a sorted CD56 or NKG2C T cell subset, CD4+ or CD8+ T cells, or bulk PBMC T cells (not recorded which). The receptors were sampled from a man aged 18 to 29 in good health.

CDR3 sequence: CASSQEDSLEGGEQFF. This rearrangement joins TRBV4-2 to TRBJ2-1; TCRdb's assignment of TRBD1 cannot be checked, as there is no DNA. The CDR3 runs to 16 residues. The V gene's germline CDR1 is LGHNA and CDR2 YNFKEQ.

This chain uses TRBV20-1 with TRBJ2-1; TCRdb indicates TRBD1, and absent DNA this call remains unverified. Germline CDR1 reads DFQATT; CDR2 reads SNEGSKA (reference sequence). There are 14 residues in the CDR3. CDR3 loop: CSAKGQGYYNEQFF.

The chain joins TRBV9 to TRBJ2-4. This CDR3 spans 16 amino acids. Germline loops: CDR1 SGDLS, CDR2 YYNGEE. The CDR3 loop is CASSVGGERTKNIQYF. Combining the CDR3 with reference TRBV9 and TRBJ2-4 gives the whole variable domain DSGVTQTPKHLITATGQRVTLRCSPRSGDLSVYWYQQSLDQGLQFLIQYYNGEERAKGNILERFSAQQFPDLHSELNLSSLELGDSALYFCASSVGGERTKNIQYFGAGTRLSVL.

V usage is TRBV15 and J usage is TRBJ2-4. The CDR3 loop spans 14 amino acids. The germline gives CDR1 LNHNV, CDR2 YYDKDF (reference sequence). The CDR3: CATSRADMGNIQYF. Together with reference TRBV15 and TRBJ2-4, the CDR3 gives the full variable domain: DAMVIQNPRYQVTQFGKPVTLSCSQTLNHNVMYWYQQKSSQAPKLLFHYYDKDFNNEADTPDNFQSRRPNTSFCFLDIRSPGLGDTAMYLCATSRADMGNIQYFGAGTRLSVL.

The CDR3: CASSRDMSIGEKLFF. The chain uses TRBV6-2 or TRBV6-3 and TRBJ1-4; TCRdb's D gene call, TRBD1, goes unchecked for lack of DNA. Germline values: CDR1 MNHEY, CDR2 SVGEGT. CDR3 length: 15 residues.

The V and J genes are TRBV6-2 or TRBV6-3 and TRBJ2-3; TCRdb selects TRBD1, and the lack of DNA leaves this call unchecked. This CDR3 spans 14 amino acids. Germline-derived CDR1 and CDR2 are MNHEY and SVGEGT. This chain's CDR3 is CASNQDSTRGTQYF.

The chain carries TRBV9 and TRBJ2-3. Germline assignment: CDR1 SGDLS and CDR2 YYNGEE. The CDR3 runs 12 residues. CDR3 loop: CASSGITDTQYF. The variable domain in full, completed from reference TRBV9 and TRBJ2-3, reads DSGVTQTPKHLITATGQRVTLRCSPRSGDLSVYWYQQSLDQGLQFLIQYYNGEERAKGNILERFSAQQFPDLHSELNLSSLELGDSALYFCASSGITDTQYFGPGTRLTVL.

The rearrangement joins TRBV20-1 to TRBJ2-1; TCRdb returns TRBD2, unconfirmable since there is no DNA. Per germline, CDR1 DFQATT and CDR2 SNEGSKA (reference sequence). The CDR3 has 17 amino acids. The CDR3 is CSARGGIAGGTYNEQFF.

The J gene is TRBJ1-4, the V gene TRBV5-6. The germline gives CDR1 SGHDT, CDR2 YYEEEE. This CDR3 spans 11 amino acids. CDR3: CASSVNEKLFF. The full variable domain, in which reference TRBV5-6 and TRBJ1-4 provide the parts outside the CDR3, is DAGVTQSPTHLIKTRGQQVTLRCSPKSGHDTVSWYQQALGQGPQFIFQYYEEEERQRGNFPDRFSGHQFPNYSSELNVNALLLGDSALYLCASSVNEKLFFGSGTQLSVL.

V is TRBV5-6 and J is TRBJ2-3; no DNA is available, so the TRBD2 call from TCRdb remains unchecked. Germline V gene sequence: CDR1 SGHDT, CDR2 YYEEEE. The CDR3 extends over 17 amino acids. The CDR3 here is CASSLLSSGEFTDTQYF.

The V gene is TRBV6-5, the J gene TRBJ1-1; TCRdb gives TRBD1 as the D gene, but with no DNA this cannot be confirmed. Germline loops: CDR1 MNHEY, CDR2 SVGAGI. The CDR3 sequence is 13 residues long. The CDR3 loop is CASRGVMNTEAFF.

The rearrangement links TRBV12-3 or TRBV12-4 to TRBJ2-1; TCRdb's D call of TRBD2 is untestable without DNA. The CDR3 has 15 amino acids. This chain's CDR3 is CASSWRGISYNEQFF.

The J gene is TRBJ2-1, the V gene TRBV19; TCRdb's assignment of TRBD2 cannot be checked, as there is no DNA. The germline V gene encodes CDR1 LNHDA and CDR2 SQIVND (reference sequence). The CDR3 consists of 16 residues. The CDR3 sequence is CASSPEVAEFYNEQFF. The entire variable domain, with the rest obtained from reference TRBV19 and TRBJ2-1, is as follows: DGGITQSPKYLFRKEGQNVTLSCEQNLNHDAMYWYRQDPGQGLRLIYYSQIVNDFQKGDIAEGYSVSREKKESFPLTVTSAQKNPTAFYLCASSPEVAEFYNEQFFGPGTRLTVL.

This chain connects TRBV5-4 to TRBJ2-3. The CDR3 loop spans 15 amino acids. CDR1 SGHNT and CDR2 YYREEE come from the germline V gene (reference sequence). This CDR3 reads CASSFVTEYTDTQYF.